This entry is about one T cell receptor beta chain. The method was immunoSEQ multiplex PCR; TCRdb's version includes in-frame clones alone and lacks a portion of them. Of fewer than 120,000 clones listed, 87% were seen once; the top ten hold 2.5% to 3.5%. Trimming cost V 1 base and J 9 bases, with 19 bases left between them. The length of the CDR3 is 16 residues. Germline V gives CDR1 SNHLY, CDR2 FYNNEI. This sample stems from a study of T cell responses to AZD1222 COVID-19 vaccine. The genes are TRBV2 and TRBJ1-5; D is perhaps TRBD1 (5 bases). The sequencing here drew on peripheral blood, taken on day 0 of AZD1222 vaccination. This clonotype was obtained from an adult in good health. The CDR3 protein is CASSEGTWDPARPQHF. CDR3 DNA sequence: TGTGCCAGCAGTGAAGGAACATGGGACCCCGCGCGGCCCCAGCATTTT.